A single sample is the source of the 29 T cell receptor beta chains below, sequenced in a study of blood T cell repertoires in COVID-19. Libraries were prepared by immunoSEQ multiplex PCR; TCRdb keeps only in-frame clonotypes and omits some of them. The table includes fewer than 450,000 clones, approximately 87% detected once. Sequencing was performed on peripheral blood. The receptors stem from a woman in her forties or fifties with COVID-19, enrolled during active disease.

This chain connects TRBV9 to TRBJ2-7, with 10 bases that match TRBD1. The CDR3 spans 16 residues. Germline V lookup: CDR1 SGDLS, CDR2 YYNGEE. Trimming removed 0 bases from V and 3 bases from J; junction bases left unmatched: 6. As DNA, the CDR3 is TGTGCCAGCAGCGTAGCTACGGGACAGGGGATCTACGAGCAGTACTTC. Its protein is CASSVATGQGIYEQYF.

The chain joins TRBV3-1 (or the pseudogene TRBV3-2) to TRBJ1-1; 8 bases fit TRBD1. V lost 3 bases to trimming and J lost 4 bases; unmatched junction nucleotides: 4. Germline V gives CDR1 LGHDT, CDR2 YNNKEL (reference sequence). The CDR3 runs 14 residues. The CDR3, as DNA: TGTGCCAGCAGCCACGGACAGGGAGGCACTGAAGCTTTCTTT. It codes for CASSHGQGGTEAFF.

This sequence joins TRBV5-4 and TRBJ1-2; D may be TRBD1 (5 bases). This CDR3 region has 15 residues. V was cut by 1 base and J by 5 bases, with 15 bases left in between. CDR1 and CDR2 from the germline V gene are SGHNT and YYREEE (reference sequence). This CDR3 reads CASSLSPDRKYGYTF. The CDR3 DNA reads TGTGCCAGCAGCTTGTCTCCCGACAGAAAATATGGCTACACCTTC.

The sample holds a few counts of this clone. V usage is TRBV10-3 and J usage is TRBJ2-3, with D possibly matching TRBD1 (6 bases). Deletions cut 4 bases from V and 2 bases from J, with 10 bases between. The CDR3 runs 14 residues. Germline loops: CDR1 ENHRY, CDR2 SYGVKD. The CDR3: CAISADRITDTQYF. The CDR3 nucleotides read TGTGCCATCAGTGCAGACAGGATCACAGATACGCAGTATTTT.

There are a few counts of this clone. The chain carries TRBV6-5 and TRBJ2-1, with TRBD2 identical over 9 bases. CDR1 MNHEY and CDR2 SVGAGI come from the germline V gene. With V trimmed by 7 bases and J by 9 bases, 7 bases remained unmatched. The CDR3 is made up of 13 amino acids. CDR3 sequence reads: CASTHGTSSEQFF. Written as DNA, the CDR3 is TGTGCCAGCACGCATGGGACTAGCAGTGAGCAGTTCTTC.

The chain employs TRBV27 and TRBJ2-3, with 14 bases identical to TRBD2. Germline CDR1 reads MNHEY; CDR2 reads SMNVEV (reference sequence). This CDR3 comprises 18 residues. V shed 3 bases, J shed 5 bases, and the junction held 10 bases outside the gene matches. As DNA, the CDR3 is TGTGCCAGCAGTTTCCTTATGGGACTAGCGGGAGCGGGAGATACGCAGTATTTT. Residues: CASSFLMGLAGAGDTQYF.

This chain joins TRBV3-1 (or the pseudogene TRBV3-2) and TRBJ2-3, with 8 bases fitting TRBD2. CDR1 LGHDT and CDR2 YNNKEL come from the germline V gene (reference sequence). The CDR3 has 19 amino acids. V shed 0 bases, J shed 4 bases, and the junction held 15 bases outside the gene matches. DNA of the CDR3: TGTGCCAGCAGCCAAGATCTTCTCCGGGCGGGAGGCGGCTCAGATACGCAGTATTTT. This encodes CASSQDLLRAGGGSDTQYF.

The V and J genes are TRBV7-2 and TRBJ2-2; 10 bases are a match to TRBD2. The CDR3 contains 16 residues. Germline lookup yields CDR1 SGHTA and CDR2 FQGNSA. With V trimmed by 5 bases and J by 5 bases, 8 bases remained unmatched. The CDR3 DNA is TGTGCCAGCAGCACTCGCAATAGCGGGAGGACCGGGGAGCTGTTTTTT. It translates to CASSTRNSGRTGELFF.

The V call is TRBV12-3 or TRBV12-4, the J call TRBJ1-2; 7 nucleotides agree with TRBD1. The CDR3 consists of 12 residues. The J segment lost 5 bases and the V segment lost 3 bases, leaving 0 bases of the junction unmatched. This CDR3 reads CASSLGQYGYTF. The CDR3 DNA sequence: TGTGCCAGCAGTTTGGGACAGTATGGCTACACCTTC.

The rearrangement links TRBV6-6 to TRBJ1-5, with 7 positions matching TRBD1. V gave up 4 bases and J gave up 6 bases; unmatched junction bases: 6. The CDR3 totals 14 residues. CDR1 and CDR2 (germline): MNHNY, SVGAGI (reference sequence). The DNA for the CDR3 is TGTGCCAGCAGTTCCCTGGGACAGTCTCAGCCCCAGCATTTT. Translated, it gives CASSSLGQSQPQHF.

This chain links TRBV12-2 with TRBJ2-2; TRBD1 is the table's D call and was not checked against the DNA. TRBV12-2 is labeled a pseudogene. CDR3 length equals 18 residues. CDR3 loop: CASRPEYPGTANTGELFF. The CDR3, as DNA: TGTGCAAGTCGACCCGAATATCCCGGGACAGCAAACACCGGGGAGCTGTTTTTT.

The chain links TRBV29-1 to TRBJ1-3, with D possibly TRBD1 on 5 matching bases. The CDR3 totals 14 residues. The germline gives CDR1 SQVTM, CDR2 ANQGSEA. V was pared by 7 bases and J by 0 bases, with 13 bases between. This CDR3 is CSALDRVSGNTIYF. CDR3 sequence (DNA): TGCAGCGCCCTAGACAGAGTCTCTGGAAACACCATATATTTT.

The chain joins TRBV5-1 to TRBJ2-1; D remains unclear. V was cut by 0 bases and J by 8 bases, with 12 bases left in between. This CDR3 region has 14 residues. CDR1 and CDR2 (germline): SGHRS, YFSETQ. The CDR3 DNA reads as TGCGCCAGCAGCTTGGGTGGGCCTTGGGATGAGCAGTTCTTC. Its translation is CASSLGGPWDEQFF.

CDR3 DNA: TGTGCCATCAGTGAGCGGGCGGGAAACCAAGAGACCCAGTACTTC. Protein: CAISERAGNQETQYF. V gene TRBV10-3 combines with J gene TRBJ2-5, with D possibly being TRBD2 (6 bases). CDR3 length equals 15 residues. Germline CDR1 is ENHRY and CDR2 is SYGVKD. The germline V and J ends were trimmed by 2 bases and 0 bases, with 10 bases remaining between them.

For this clone: An end of the junction differs from the germline gene, which may be a read error. CDR3 residues: CASRIPGQGTEAFF. The CDR3 DNA reads TGTGCCAGTCGTATACCGGGACAGGGGACTGAAGCTTTCTTT. This chain links TRBV19 with TRBJ1-1, with TRBD1 identical over 10 bases. The CDR3 consists of 14 residues. Germline V gene sequence: CDR1 LNHDA, CDR2 SQIVND (reference sequence).

The chain has TRBV6-5 and TRBJ2-7, with a weak D call TRBD2 (5 bases). This CDR3 contains 15 residues. Germline CDR1 reads MNHEY; CDR2 reads SVGAGI. Trimming cost V 3 bases and J 1 base, with 13 bases left between them. The CDR3 bases are TGTGCCAGCAGTTATATAGGCAGGAGGTCCTACGAGCAGTACTTC. Protein sequence: CASSYIGRRSYEQYF.

The chain uses TRBV7-2 and TRBJ2-1; a possible D gene is TRBD2 (5 bases). There are 15 residues in the CDR3. V was shortened by 5 bases and J by 4 bases, with 15 bases between the two germline ends. Per germline, CDR1 SGHTA and CDR2 FQGNSA. CDR3 sequence: CASSRGVGIYNEQFF. DNA of the CDR3: TGTGCCAGCAGCCGGGGAGTGGGGATATACAATGAGCAGTTCTTC. Looking up the rest from reference TRBV7-2 and TRBJ2-1 gives the full variable domain: GAGVSQSPSNKVTEKGKDVELRCDPISGHTALYWYRQSLGQGLEFLIYFQGNSAPDKSGLPSDRFSAERTGGSVSTLTIQRTQQEDSAVYLCASSRGVGIYNEQFFGPGTRLTVL.

CDR3 sequence reads: CASSTGLAGYTDTQYF. For the CDR3, the DNA is TGTGCCAGCAGCACGGGACTAGCGGGATACACAGATACGCAGTATTTT. V and J are TRBV11-3 and TRBJ2-3; TRBD2 aligns across 13 bases. The CDR3 extends over 16 amino acids. With V trimmed by 5 bases and J by 2 bases, 4 bases remained unmatched. Germline V lookup: CDR1 SGHNT, CDR2 YENEEA. The full variable domain, completed using reference TRBV11-3 and TRBJ2-3, is EAGVVQSPRYKIIEKKQPVAFWCNPISGHNTLYWYLQNLGQGPELLIRYENEEAVDDSQLPKDRFSAERLKGVDSTLKIQPAELGDSAVYLCASSTGLAGYTDTQYFGPGTRLTVL.

The J gene is TRBJ2-1, the V gene TRBV5-4, with TRBD1 as a possible D gene (7 bases). This CDR3 has 15 residues. Germline V gene data show CDR1 as SGHNT and CDR2 as YYREEE (reference sequence). Between the trimmed V and J ends, which lost 2 bases and 6 bases, there was a span of 15 bases. The CDR3 region has the DNA TGTGCCAGCAGCTTTAGCCGCGGGACAGCCAATGAGCAGTTCTTC. This sequence encodes CASSFSRGTANEQFF. The variable domain in full, with the rest retrieved from reference TRBV5-4 and TRBJ2-1, is ETGVTQSPTHLIKTRGQQVTLRCSSQSGHNTVSWYQQALGQGPQFIFQYYREEENGRGNFPPRFSGLQFPNYSSELNVNALELDDSALYLCASSFSRGTANEQFFGPGTRLTVL.

The genes are TRBV9 and TRBJ2-5, with TRBD1 matching 7 bases. The germline V gene encodes CDR1 SGDLS and CDR2 YYNGEE. The ends lost 0 bases at V and 5 bases at J; junction bases unmatched: 7. The CDR3 is 15 residues long. This CDR3 is CASSVAGTALETQYF. DNA for the CDR3: TGTGCCAGCAGCGTAGCCGGGACAGCACTGGAGACCCAGTACTTC.

The CDR3 reads CASSLFGGRGYTF. The CDR3 DNA is TGTGCCAGCAGTTTATTTGGAGGGAGAGGCTACACCTTC. The gene calls are TRBV27 and TRBJ1-2; D unclear. CDR1 and CDR2 from the germline V gene are MNHEY and SMNVEV (reference sequence). CDR3 length: 13 amino acids. With 1 base removed from V and 8 bases from J, the gap between germline ends came to 11 bases.

The chain uses TRBV6-6 and TRBJ2-7; TRBD1 matches 7 bases. V lost 2 bases to trimming and J lost 4 bases; unmatched junction nucleotides: 2. The CDR3 is made up of 13 amino acids. CDR1 and CDR2 from the germline V gene are MNHNY and SVGAGI (reference sequence). CDR3 amino acids: CASSYDRVYEQYF. CDR3 nucleotides: TGTGCCAGCAGTTACGACAGGGTTTACGAGCAGTACTTC.

This clone has a single count. The rearrangement joins TRBV7-9 to TRBJ1-5, with unresolved D. The CDR3 length is 17 residues. Germline assignment: CDR1 SEHNR and CDR2 FQNEAQ (reference sequence). Between the trimmed V and J ends, which lost 0 bases and 0 bases, there was a span of 12 bases. The CDR3 protein is CASSLAGIRDSNQPQHF. The CDR3 bases are TGTGCCAGCAGCTTAGCCGGGATCCGAGATAGCAATCAGCCCCAGCATTTT.

This rearrangement joins TRBV12-5 to TRBJ1-2; a weak D match, TRBD1 (6 bases). The CDR3 contains 13 residues. Germline assignment: CDR1 LGHNT and CDR2 FRNRAP. The germline V and J ends were trimmed by 6 bases and 4 bases, with 12 bases remaining between them. DNA of the CDR3: TGTGCTAGTGGAACCGGACAGCTCTATGGCTACACCTTC. It specifies CASGTGQLYGYTF.

The chain is built from TRBV2 and TRBJ1-5, with 7 bases that match TRBD1. V was clipped by 6 bases and J by 6 bases; unmatched bases: 11. CDR3 length: 15 residues. The germline V gene encodes CDR1 SNHLY and CDR2 FYNNEI. The CDR3 here is CASRTGATGGQPQHF. The CDR3 region has the DNA TGTGCCAGCAGAACAGGGGCGACTGGAGGTCAGCCCCAGCATTTT.

V gene TRBV20-1 combines with J gene TRBJ2-3; D is unclear. The germline V and J ends were trimmed by 2 bases and 6 bases, with 6 bases remaining between them. CDR1 is DFQATT, CDR2 SNEGSKA, per germline (reference sequence). The CDR3 is 11 amino acids. The CDR3 DNA sequence: TGCAGTGCTAGATTGTCTGATACGCAGTATTTT. Translation: CSARLSDTQYF.

V gene TRBV7-6 combines with J gene TRBJ2-1, with 8 bases aligning to TRBD2. This CDR3 spans 15 amino acids. CDR1 is SGHVS, CDR2 FNYEAQ, per germline. Trimming removed 5 bases from V and 0 bases from J; junction bases left unmatched: 3. The CDR3 is CASSKLADSYNEQFF. CDR3 bases: TGTGCCAGCAGCAAACTAGCGGACTCCTACAATGAGCAGTTCTTC. The complete variable domain, with remaining parts taken from reference TRBV7-6 and TRBJ2-1, reads GAGVSQSPRYKVTKRGQDVALRCDPISGHVSLYWYRQALGQGPEFLTYFNYEAQQDKSGLPNDRFSAERPEGSISTLTIQRTEQRDSAMYRCASSKLADSYNEQFFGPGTRLTVL.

The rearrangement uses TRBV11-2 and TRBJ2-7; TRBD1 aligns across 7 bases. From germline, CDR1 is SGHAT and CDR2 FQNNGV. This CDR3 comprises 15 residues. With 1 base clipped from V and 5 bases from J, the junction kept 8 bases outside the gene matches. CDR3 amino acids: CASSLATGQINEQYF. DNA for the CDR3: TGTGCCAGCAGCTTAGCCACGGGACAGATAAACGAGCAGTACTTC.

The V and J genes are TRBV7-8 and TRBJ1-5; a weak D match, TRBD1 (5 bases). CDR3 length: 15 residues. The germline V gene has CDR1 SGHVS and CDR2 FQNEAQ. The germline V and J ends were trimmed by 5 bases and 5 bases, with 16 bases remaining between them. CDR3 residues: CASSGPGISYQPQHF. The CDR3 bases are TGTGCCAGCAGCGGACCAGGGATTTCCTATCAGCCCCAGCATTTT. The full variable domain, completed using reference TRBV7-8 and TRBJ1-5, is GAGVSQSPRYKVAKRGQDVALRCDPISGHVSLFWYQQALGQGPEFLTYFQNEAQLDKSGLPSDRFFAERPEGSVSTLKIQRTQQEDSAVYLCASSGPGISYQPQHFGDGTRLSIL.